This T cell receptor beta chain appears in the sequencing data of a study of cytomegalovirus exposure and HLA in healthy donors. General observations from the study: Most observed TCR sequences were rare, whereas some public TCRs were detected in many donors. Later on, an analysis tied under 20,000 TCR beta sequences to HLA alleles at 0.05 false discovery rate. CMV serostatus stood as the only immune exposure information on hand.

The PCR employed 60 Vbeta primers together with 13 Jbeta primers. Profiled with immunoSEQ multiplex PCR; TCRdb holds only in-frame clones, not every one. The data hold 70,000 to 100,000 clones, with around 80% observed a single time. The length of the CDR3 is 17 residues. The germline CDR1 and CDR2 sequences are MNHEY and SMNVEV (reference sequence). The junction had 16 bases not matched to a gene; V was cut back by 8 bases and J by 4 bases. Notes on this clone: Antigen unknown.

This receptor was taken from a young man in good health and CMV-seronegative. The sample consisted of PBMCs. This chain connects TRBV27 to TRBJ1-5; 8 bases agree with TRBD1. The DNA of the CDR3 is TGTGCCAGCTCCCTTGTAGGGGCAGGGGGCAGGAATCAGCCCCAGCATTTT. Protein: CASSLVGAGGRNQPQHF.